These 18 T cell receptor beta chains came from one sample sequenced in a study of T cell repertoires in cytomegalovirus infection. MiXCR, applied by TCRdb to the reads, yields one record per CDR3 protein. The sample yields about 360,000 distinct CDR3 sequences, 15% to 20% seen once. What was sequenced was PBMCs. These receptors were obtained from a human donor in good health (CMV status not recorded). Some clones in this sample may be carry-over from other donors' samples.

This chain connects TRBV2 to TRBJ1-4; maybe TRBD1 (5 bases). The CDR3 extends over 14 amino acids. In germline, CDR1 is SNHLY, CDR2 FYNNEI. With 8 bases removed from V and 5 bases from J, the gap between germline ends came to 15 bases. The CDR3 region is CASSYLTDNEKLFF. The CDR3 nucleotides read TGTGCCAGCTCCTACCTGACAGACAATGAAAAACTGTTTTTT. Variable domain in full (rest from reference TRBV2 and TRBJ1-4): EPEVTQTPSHQVTQMGQEVILRCVPISNHLYFYWYRQILGQKVEFLVSFYNNEISEKSEIFDDQFSVERPDGSNFTLKIRSTKLEDSAMYFCASSYLTDNEKLFFGSGTQLSVL.

This CDR3 is CASKEAVIYEQYF. Here the CDR3 DNA reads TGTGCCAGCAAGGAAGCGGTGATCTACGAGCAGTACTTC. The V and J genes are TRBV6-6 and TRBJ2-7; D perhaps matches TRBD2 (5 bases). Per the germline V gene, CDR1 is MNHNY and CDR2 is SVGAGI (reference sequence). This CDR3 region has 13 residues. Deletions cut 7 bases from V and 3 bases from J, with 13 bases between.

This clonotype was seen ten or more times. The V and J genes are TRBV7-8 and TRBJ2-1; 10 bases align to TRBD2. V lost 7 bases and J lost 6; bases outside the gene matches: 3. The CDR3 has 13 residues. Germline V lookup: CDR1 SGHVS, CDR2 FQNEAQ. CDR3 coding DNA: TGTGCCAGCAAGCGGGAGGGGCGCAATGAGCAGTTCTTC. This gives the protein CASKREGRNEQFF.

The CDR3 sequence is CSAISGLTDTQYF. The CDR3 nucleotides are TGCAGTGCTATTAGCGGGCTCACAGATACGCAGTATTTT. The genes are TRBV20-1 and TRBJ2-3; 7 nucleotides match TRBD2. This CDR3 is 13 amino acids long. With 4 bases clipped from V and 2 bases from J, the junction kept 3 bases outside the gene matches. Germline lookup yields CDR1 DFQATT and CDR2 SNEGSKA (reference sequence).

In DNA form, the CDR3 reads TGTGCCAGCAGGGACCACGGGACTAGCGGGGAGGGCGAGCAGTACTTC. It codes for CASRDHGTSGEGEQYF. V usage is TRBV6-6 and J usage is TRBJ2-7; TRBD2 aligns across 13 bases. This CDR3 comprises 16 residues. V was pared by 6 bases and J by 6 bases, with 11 bases of the junction left unmatched. Germline-derived CDR1 and CDR2 are MNHNY and SVGAGI (reference sequence).

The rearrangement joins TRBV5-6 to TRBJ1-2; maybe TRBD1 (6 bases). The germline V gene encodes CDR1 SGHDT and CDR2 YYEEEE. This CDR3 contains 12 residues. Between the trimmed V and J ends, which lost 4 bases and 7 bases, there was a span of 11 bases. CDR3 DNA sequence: TGTGCCAGCAGCACTCAGGGGTTTGGCTACACCTTC. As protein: CASSTQGFGYTF.

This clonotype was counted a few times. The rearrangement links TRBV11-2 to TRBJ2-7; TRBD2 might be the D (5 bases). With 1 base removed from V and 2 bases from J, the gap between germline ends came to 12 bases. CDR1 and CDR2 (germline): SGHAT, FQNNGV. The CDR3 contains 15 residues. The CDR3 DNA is TGTGCCAGCAGCTTAGTTGGACTCCGTACCTACGAGCAGTACTTC. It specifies CASSLVGLRTYEQYF. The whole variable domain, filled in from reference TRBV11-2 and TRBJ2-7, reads EAGVAQSPRYKIIEKRQSVAFWCNPISGHATLYWYQQILGQGPKLLIQFQNNGVVDDSQLPKDRFSAERLKGVDSTLKIQPAKLEDSAVYLCASSLVGLRTYEQYFGPGTRLTVT.

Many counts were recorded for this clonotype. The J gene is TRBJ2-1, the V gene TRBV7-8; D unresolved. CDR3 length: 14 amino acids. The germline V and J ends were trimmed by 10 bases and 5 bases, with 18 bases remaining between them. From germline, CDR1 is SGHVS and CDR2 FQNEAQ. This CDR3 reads CATLPPGPHNEQFF. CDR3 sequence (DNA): TGTGCCACACTCCCCCCCGGGCCTCACAATGAGCAGTTCTTC. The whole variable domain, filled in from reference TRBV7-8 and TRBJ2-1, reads GAGVSQSPRYKVAKRGQDVALRCDPISGHVSLFWYQQALGQGPEFLTYFQNEAQLDKSGLPSDRFFAERPEGSVSTLKIQRTQQEDSAVYLCATLPPGPHNEQFFGPGTRLTVL.

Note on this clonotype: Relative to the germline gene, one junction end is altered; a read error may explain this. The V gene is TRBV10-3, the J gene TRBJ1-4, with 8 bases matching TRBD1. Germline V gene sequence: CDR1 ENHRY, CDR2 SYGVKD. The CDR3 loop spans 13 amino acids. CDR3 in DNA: TGTGCCGTTGGACAGGGACGTAATGAAAACCTGTTTTTT. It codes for CAVGQGRNENLFF.

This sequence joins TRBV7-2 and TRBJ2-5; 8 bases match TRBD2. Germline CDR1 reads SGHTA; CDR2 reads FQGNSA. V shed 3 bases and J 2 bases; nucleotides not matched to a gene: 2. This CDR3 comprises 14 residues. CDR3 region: CASSFTGGQETQYF. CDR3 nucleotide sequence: TGTGCCAGCAGCTTTACGGGGGGGCAAGAGACCCAGTACTTC.

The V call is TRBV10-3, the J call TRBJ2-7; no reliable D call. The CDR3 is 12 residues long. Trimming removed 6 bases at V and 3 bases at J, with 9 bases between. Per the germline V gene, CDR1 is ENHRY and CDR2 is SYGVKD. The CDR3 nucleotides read TGTGCCATCAGGGACCCGATCTACGAGCAGTACTTC. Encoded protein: CAIRDPIYEQYF.

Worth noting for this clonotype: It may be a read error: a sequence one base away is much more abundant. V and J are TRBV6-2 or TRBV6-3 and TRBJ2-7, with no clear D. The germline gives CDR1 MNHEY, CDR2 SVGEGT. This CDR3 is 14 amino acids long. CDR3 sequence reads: CARRKTTGPYEQYF. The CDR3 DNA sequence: TGTGCCCGCAGGAAGACAACCGGGCCTTACGAGCAGTACTTC.

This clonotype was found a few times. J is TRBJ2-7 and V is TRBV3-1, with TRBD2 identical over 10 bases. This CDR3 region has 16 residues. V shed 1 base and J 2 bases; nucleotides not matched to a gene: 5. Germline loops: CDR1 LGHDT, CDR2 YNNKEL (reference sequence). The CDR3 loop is CASSQAVAGGTYEQYF. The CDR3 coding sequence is TGTGCCAGCAGCCAAGCGGTAGCGGGGGGAACCTACGAGCAGTACTTC.

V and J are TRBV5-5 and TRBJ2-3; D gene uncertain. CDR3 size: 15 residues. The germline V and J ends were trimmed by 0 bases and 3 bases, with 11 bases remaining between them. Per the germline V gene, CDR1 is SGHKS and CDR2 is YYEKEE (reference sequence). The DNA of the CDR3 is TGTGCCAGCAGCTTGGCCTGGGGAAGTACAGATACGCAGTATTTT. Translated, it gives CASSLAWGSTDTQYF. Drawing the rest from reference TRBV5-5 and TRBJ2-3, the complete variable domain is DAGVTQSPTHLIKTRGQQVTLRCSPISGHKSVSWYQQVLGQGPQFIFQYYEKEERGRGNFPDRFSARQFPNYSSELNVNALLLGDSALYLCASSLAWGSTDTQYFGPGTRLTVL.

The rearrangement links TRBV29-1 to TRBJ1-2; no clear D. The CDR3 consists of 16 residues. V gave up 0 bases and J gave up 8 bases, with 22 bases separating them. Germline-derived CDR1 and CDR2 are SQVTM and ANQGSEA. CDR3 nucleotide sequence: TGCAGCGTTGAAGATCTTCGAAAGGGTTTACGGTGGGGCTACACCTTC. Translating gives CSVEDLRKGLRWGYTF.

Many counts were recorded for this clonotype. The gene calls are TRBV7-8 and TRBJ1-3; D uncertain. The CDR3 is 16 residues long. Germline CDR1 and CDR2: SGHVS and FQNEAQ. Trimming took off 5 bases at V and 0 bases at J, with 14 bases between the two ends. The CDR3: CASSQPQWYSGNTIYF. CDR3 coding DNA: TGTGCCAGCAGCCAACCCCAATGGTACTCTGGAAACACCATATATTTT.

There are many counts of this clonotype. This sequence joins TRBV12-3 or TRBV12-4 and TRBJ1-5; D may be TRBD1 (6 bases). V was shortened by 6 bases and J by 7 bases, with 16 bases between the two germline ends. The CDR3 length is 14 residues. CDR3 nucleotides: TGTGCCAGCAGCCTGACGGTTCAGGGGCAGCCCCAGCATTTT. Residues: CASSLTVQGQPQHF.

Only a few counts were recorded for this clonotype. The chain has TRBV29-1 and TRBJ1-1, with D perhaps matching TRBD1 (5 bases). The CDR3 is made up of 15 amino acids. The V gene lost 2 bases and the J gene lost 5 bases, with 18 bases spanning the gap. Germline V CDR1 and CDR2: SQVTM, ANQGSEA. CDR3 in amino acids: CSVELTGTGGTEAFF. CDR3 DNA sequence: TGCAGCGTTGAACTAACAGGTACGGGGGGGACTGAAGCTTTCTTT.